This is a list of T cell receptor beta chains from one sample in a study of vaccination and CD4 T cells after COVID-19. TCRdb re-called the PCR reads with MiXCR, one entry per CDR3 protein. Of about 29,000 distinct CDR3 sequences detected, about 49% appear once; the ten largest clones hold about 6%. The material sequenced was CD4+ T cells from blood, taken about 7 months after SARS-CoV-2 vaccination. Receptors were obtained from a human donor who had recovered from COVID-19. The CDR3 runs from the conserved cysteine through the conserved F or W. Fields, in order: J gene, clone size, V gene, D gene, CDR3 protein, CDR3 DNA. A D gene is named only where the DNA matches it firmly. A row's size may be missing; if present it is once, few, many or a size class.

TRBJ2-2,NA,TRBV28,TRBD2,CASSFDLAGAGELFF,TGTGCCAGCAGTTTTGACCTAGCGGGAGCCGGGGAGCTGTTTTTT
TRBJ1-5,NA,TRBV6-2/TRBV6-3,NA,CASSSRGGNQPQHF,TGTGCCAGCAGTTCTCGAGGGGGCAATCAGCCCCAGCATTTT
TRBJ2-1,few,TRBV6-1,TRBD1,CAVRDRGLGVQFF,TGTGCCGTCCGGGACAGGGGATTGGGAGTGCAGTTCTTC
TRBJ2-5,once,TRBV2,NA,CASSELQGRGETQYF,TGTGCCAGCAGTGAATTACAGGGGCGGGGAGAGACCCAGTACTTC
TRBJ2-7,NA,TRBV5-4,NA,CASSLDLGLSYEQYF,TGTGCCAGCAGCTTGGATCTGGGTCTCTCCTACGAGCAGTACTTC
TRBJ1-5,NA,TRBV7-8,TRBD1,CASTRLETGTGDQHF,TGTGCCAGCACCAGACTAGAAACCGGGACAGGGGACCAGCATTTT
TRBJ2-7,once,TRBV2,TRBD2,CASSRSGLAEQYF,TGTGCCAGCAGCCGTAGCGGGCTTGCCGAGCAGTACTTC
TRBJ1-2,few,TRBV20-1,TRBD1,CSARETQGAGGYGYTF,TGCAGTGCTAGAGAAACACAGGGGGCTGGTGGCTATGGCTACACCTTC
TRBJ2-2,few,TRBV15,NA,CATSRDLTGELFF,TGTGCCACCAGCAGAGATCTTACCGGGGAGCTGTTTTTT
TRBJ2-1,NA,TRBV7-9,NA,CASSMGPITYNEQFF,TGTGCCAGCAGCATGGGACCCATCACCTACAATGAGCAGTTCTTC
TRBJ2-3,few,TRBV5-4,TRBD2,CASSLASGFTDTQYF,TGTGCCAGCAGCCTCGCTAGCGGTTTTACAGATACGCAGTATTTT
TRBJ2-7,few,TRBV7-9,TRBD1,CASSLAGTAQQYF,TGTGCCAGCAGCTTAGCCGGGACAGCACAACAGTACTTC
TRBJ2-1,few,TRBV6-2/TRBV6-3,NA,CASSYSRGYNEQFF,TGTGCCAGCAGTTACTCGAGGGGATACAATGAGCAGTTCTTC
TRBJ1-2,NA,TRBV29-1,NA,CSVDVGTGYGYTF,TGCAGCGTTGATGTCGGGACGGGCTATGGCTACACCTTC
TRBJ2-7,NA,TRBV20-1,NA,CSVKRAYEQYF,TGCAGTGTTAAGCGGGCCTACGAGCAGTACTTC
TRBJ1-2,few,TRBV28,NA,CASFRGAGYTF,TGTGCCAGCTTCCGGGGTGCTGGCTACACCTTC
TRBJ1-2,few,TRBV7-2,NA,CASSPISNYGYTF,TGTGCCAGCAGCCCAATATCTAACTATGGCTACACCTTC
TRBJ2-1,few,TRBV27,TRBD2,CASSLGTSVGDEQFF,TGTGCCAGCAGTTTGGGGACTAGCGTGGGAGATGAGCAGTTCTTC
TRBJ2-2,few,TRBV6-1,NA,CASRPGLANTGELFF,TGTGCCAGCAGGCCGGGACTGGCTAACACCGGGGAGCTGTTTTTT
TRBJ2-2,NA,TRBV7-7,NA,CASSFKENTGELFF,TGTGCTAGCAGCTTTAAGGAGAACACCGGGGAGCTGTTTTTT
TRBJ2-2,once,TRBV7-3,TRBD2,CASSSGLAEAGELFF,TGTGCCAGCAGCTCGGGACTAGCGGAGGCGGGGGAGCTGTTTTTT
TRBJ1-5,NA,TRBV6-1,NA,CASSLNRNNQPQHF,TGTGCCAGCAGCCTCAACAGAAACAATCAGCCCCAGCATTTT
TRBJ1-5,few,TRBV28,NA,CASSLRFGRGRGGNQPQHF,TGTGCCAGCAGTTTAAGGTTTGGCAGGGGCCGGGGGGGCAATCAGCCCCAGCATTTT
TRBJ2-7,NA,TRBV5-1,NA,CASSPRGLSYEQYF,TGCGCCAGCAGCCCACGGGGGCTTTCCTACGAGCAGTACTTC
TRBJ2-3,NA,TRBV7-6,NA,CASSAQLESTDTQYF,TGTGCCAGCAGCGCCCAACTAGAGAGCACAGATACGCAGTATTTT
TRBJ1-1,NA,TRBV2,NA,CASSPDGSGTEAFF,TGTGCCAGCAGTCCGGACGGGAGTGGGACTGAAGCTTTCTTT
TRBJ1-2,NA,TRBV6-5,NA,CASSYGPMDSRNYGYTF,TGTGCCAGCAGTTACGGTCCGATGGACAGTCGTAACTATGGCTACACCTTC
TRBJ2-1,NA,TRBV15,TRBD2,CATSRAGGYNEQFF,TGTGCCACCAGCAGGGCGGGAGGCTACAATGAGCAGTTCTTC
TRBJ1-6,few,TRBV20-1,NA,CSADRSSYNSPLHF,TGCAGTGCTGACAGGAGCTCCTATAATTCACCCCTCCACTTT
TRBJ2-3,NA,TRBV6-5,TRBD2,CASSYPRTSGSSTDTQYF,TGTGCCAGCAGTTACCCCAGGACTAGCGGGTCCAGCACAGATACGCAGTATTTT
TRBJ2-3,NA,TRBV7-9,TRBD2,CASSLGSREGARDTQYF,TGTGCCAGCAGCTTAGGTTCGAGGGAGGGTGCTCGGGATACGCAGTATTTT
TRBJ1-5,few,TRBV28,TRBD1,CASSLRQGDYQPQHF,TGTGCCAGCAGTTTAAGGCAGGGGGACTATCAGCCCCAGCATTTT
TRBJ2-3,medium-sized,TRBV15,TRBD2,CATSILAGASDTQYF,TGTGCCACCAGCATACTAGCGGGAGCATCAGATACGCAGTATTTT